The 19 T cell receptor beta chains in this list originate from one sample, sequenced in a study of blood T cells in healthy people across ages. Next came a second PCR, run for about 7 to 12 cycles, which used a sample-barcoded 5' primer along with a J-beta primer mix. TCRdb reprocessed the 5' RACE reads via MiXCR and lists one record per CDR3 protein. The sample lists fewer than 800,000 distinct CDR3 sequences, about 25% occurring once. In addition, the sample was reused for a study of T cells of mothers and their children.

The material sequenced was blood. The receptor source for this set is a boy between 10 and 17 years old in good health.

The chain carries TRBV7-6 and TRBJ1-4, with 7 bases identical to TRBD1. Germline V gives CDR1 SGHVS, CDR2 FNYEAQ. Trimming at V came to 5 bases and at J to 10 bases, leaving 28 bases not matched to a gene. The CDR3 length is 20 residues. The CDR3 nucleotides are TGTGCCAGCAGCACTACCCTTACAGGGGCCGAAATTTCCCCGATGGGAAAACTGTTTTTT. Its translation: CASSTTLTGAEISPMGKLFF.

This clonotype came up many times. V and J are TRBV4-3 and TRBJ2-5; 7 positions match TRBD1. The CDR3 loop spans 15 amino acids. Germline V gene data show CDR1 as LGHNA and CDR2 as YSLEER. The junction had 3 bases not matched to a gene; V was cut back by 1 base and J by 1 base. The CDR3 DNA is TGCGCCAGCAGCCAAGGGACAGGAATCCAAGAGACCCAGTACTTC. This codes for CASSQGTGIQETQYF.

As to this clonotype: Germline is not matched at one junction end, which may reflect a read error. V and J are TRBV10-3 and TRBJ2-5; perhaps TRBD1 as D (5 bases). CDR1 is ENHRY, CDR2 SYGVKD, per germline. The CDR3 has 15 residues. The CDR3 nucleotides are TGTGCCATCAGTCCACTCGGTGACAGAGAAGAGACCCCGTACTTC. It is translated as CAISPLGDREETPYF.

Note on this clonotype: The conserved final phenylalanine or tryptophan is absent from the CDR3, which likely points to a read error. The J gene is TRBJ2-7, the V gene TRBV10-3; 10 bases fit TRBD1. The trim removed 4 bases at V and 5 bases at J, leaving 8 bases unmatched. The CDR3 is 15 residues long. Germline loops: CDR1 ENHRY, CDR2 SYGVKD. For the CDR3, the DNA is TGTGCCATCAGTGGTTGGGACAGGGGTCGCAACGAGCAGTACCTC. This gives the protein CAISGWDRGRNEQYL.

A few counts support this clonotype. This chain links TRBV5-1 with TRBJ2-1; 9 bases are shared with TRBD2. CDR1 is SGHRS, CDR2 YFSETQ, per germline. The V and J ends lost 2 bases and 0 bases, in that order; junction bases with no gene match: 9. The CDR3 is made up of 18 amino acids. This chain's CDR3 is CASSLHLTSGGSYNEQFF. CDR3 DNA sequence: TGCGCCAGCAGCTTACATTTGACTAGCGGTGGCTCCTACAATGAGCAGTTCTTC.

CDR3 in DNA: TGTGCCAGCAGCCGTTCGGGGAACACCGGGGAGCTGTTTTTT. This gives the protein CASSRSGNTGELFF. J is TRBJ2-2 and V is TRBV6-5, with D unclear. The CDR3 consists of 14 residues. The V gene lost 6 bases and the J gene lost 1 base, with 9 bases spanning the gap. Germline CDR1 and CDR2: MNHEY and SVGAGI.

This clonotype turned up a few times. Germline and junction disagree at one end, which may indicate a read error. The J gene is TRBJ1-2, the V gene TRBV6-2 or TRBV6-3, with 7 bases fitting TRBD1. The CDR3 has 12 residues. Germline CDR1 MNHEY, CDR2 SVGEGT. The CDR3 reads CVSSGGTARYTF. DNA for the CDR3: TGTGTCAGCAGTGGAGGGACAGCCCGCTACACCTTC.

The chain recombines TRBV7-9 with TRBJ2-4; D is tentatively TRBD1 or TRBD2 (5 bases each). CDR1 and CDR2 from the germline V gene are SEHNR and FQNEAQ (reference sequence). The CDR3 has 15 residues. Trimming took off 5 bases at V and 5 bases at J, with 16 bases between the two ends. Here the CDR3 DNA reads TGTGCCAGCAGCCTTTCTCTCCGGGACGAAAACATTCAGTACTTC. The encoded protein is CASSLSLRDENIQYF. Full variable domain (rest looked up from reference TRBV7-9 and TRBJ2-4): DTGVSQNPRHKITKRGQNVTFRCDPISEHNRLYWYRQTLGQGPEFLTYFQNEAQLEKSRLLSDRFSAERPKGSFSTLEIQRTEQGDSAMYLCASSLSLRDENIQYFGAGTRLSVL.

This clonotype has just a few counts. The chain has TRBV7-6 and TRBJ2-7; D uncertain. CDR1 is SGHVS, CDR2 FNYEAQ, per germline. Trimming cost V 1 base and J 0 bases, with 7 bases left between them. The CDR3 sequence is 14 residues long. CDR3 sequence: CASSLEGHSYEQYF. CDR3 bases: TGTGCCAGCAGCTTAGAAGGTCACTCCTACGAGCAGTACTTC. Full variable domain (outside the CDR3, taken from reference TRBV7-6 and TRBJ2-7): GAGVSQSPRYKVTKRGQDVALRCDPISGHVSLYWYRQALGQGPEFLTYFNYEAQQDKSGLPNDRFSAERPEGSISTLTIQRTEQRDSAMYRCASSLEGHSYEQYFGPGTRLTVT.

This clonotype was observed once. This sequence joins TRBV29-1 and TRBJ2-3, with 12 bases identical to TRBD2. CDR3 length equals 14 residues. CDR1 is SQVTM and CDR2 is ANQGSEA in the germline V gene. Trimming took 7 bases from V and 5 from J; bases not matched to a gene: 7. The chain's CDR3 is CSAATSGRKDTQYF. CDR3 nucleotide sequence: TGCAGCGCGGCCACTAGCGGGAGGAAAGATACGCAGTATTTT.

The chain has TRBV29-1 and TRBJ1-6, with D perhaps matching TRBD1 (5 bases). In germline, CDR1 is SQVTM, CDR2 ANQGSEA. Trimming took 2 bases from V and 6 from J, leaving 8 bases between them. The CDR3 is made up of 13 amino acids. The CDR3 loop reads CSVETGLNSPLHF. CDR3 DNA: TGCAGCGTTGAAACAGGCCTTAATTCACCCCTCCACTTT.

J is TRBJ2-1 and V is TRBV6-5, with 7 bases identical to TRBD2. CDR3 length: 18 residues. V lost 0 bases, J lost 2 bases, and 10 bases stayed unmatched. CDR1 and CDR2 from the germline V gene are MNHEY and SVGAGI. CDR3 nucleotides: TGTGCCAGCAGTTACTCGATCCCGACTAGCATGACCTACAATGAGCAGTTCTTC. This gives the protein CASSYSIPTSMTYNEQFF.

A few counts support this clonotype. This rearrangement joins TRBV7-3 to TRBJ2-1, with 12 bases fitting TRBD2. CDR1 and CDR2 from the germline V gene are SGHTA and FQGTGA. The CDR3 is 16 residues long. Trimming took 7 bases from V and 5 from J; bases not matched to a gene: 9. The CDR3 sequence: CASNNPGLAGHNEQFF. In DNA form, the CDR3 reads TGTGCCAGCAACAACCCTGGACTAGCGGGGCACAATGAGCAGTTCTTC.

This clonotype was seen a handful of times. This sequence joins TRBV11-3 and TRBJ1-1, with D perhaps matching TRBD1 (5 bases). With 0 bases removed from V and 6 bases from J, the gap between germline ends came to 17 bases. The CDR3 has 16 amino acids. Germline V gives CDR1 SGHNT, CDR2 YENEEA. The CDR3 nucleotides are TGTGCCAGCAGCTTAGAGGGACCAGGGATAATGGCTGAAGCTTTCTTT. Translating gives CASSLEGPGIMAEAFF.

In regard to this clonotype: The junction and the germline gene differ at one end; a read error may be behind it. The genes are TRBV6-5 and TRBJ1-1; D gene ambiguous. The CDR3 runs 13 residues. Germline CDR1 and CDR2: MNHEY and SVGAGI. CDR3 in DNA: TGTGCCAGTAGTTATAGCTTGAACACTGAAGCTTTCTTT. Translated, it gives CASSYSLNTEAFF.

This sequence joins TRBV5-1 and TRBJ1-1; D is undetermined. Germline V gene data show CDR1 as SGHRS and CDR2 as YFSETQ. The germline V and J ends were trimmed by 4 bases and 2 bases, with 12 bases remaining between them. This CDR3 contains 14 residues. DNA of the CDR3: TGCGCCAGCAGCAAGACTCTTCCTAACACTGAAGCTTTCTTT. Protein product: CASSKTLPNTEAFF.

This clonotype came up a few times. CDR3 DNA sequence: TGTGCCAGCAGCTTCTGGGGCCTCTCTGGGGCCAACGTCCTGACTTTC. It is translated as CASSFWGLSGANVLTF. The chain joins TRBV5-6 to TRBJ2-6; a possible D gene is TRBD1 (5 bases). CDR3 length equals 16 residues. Germline values: CDR1 SGHDT, CDR2 YYEEEE. Deletions cut 2 bases from V and 0 bases from J, with 9 bases between. The full variable domain, its missing parts supplied by reference TRBV5-6 and TRBJ2-6, is DAGVTQSPTHLIKTRGQQVTLRCSPKSGHDTVSWYQQALGQGPQFIFQYYEEEERQRGNFPDRFSGHQFPNYSSELNVNALLLGDSALYLCASSFWGLSGANVLTFGAGSRLTVL.

The V and J genes are TRBV27 and TRBJ2-2; 7 bases line up with TRBD2. This CDR3 region has 15 residues. CDR1 and CDR2 from the germline V gene are MNHEY and SMNVEV (reference sequence). The J segment lost 4 bases and the V segment lost 6 bases, leaving 8 bases of the junction unmatched. DNA of the CDR3: TGTGCCAGCAGCAGCCCGGGACTAAGCACCGGGGAGCTGTTTTTT. Protein: CASSSPGLSTGELFF.

In this sample, this clonotype turned up once. This chain connects TRBV6-5 to TRBJ1-1; 10 nucleotides align to TRBD1. Trimming at V came to 6 bases and at J to 12 bases, leaving 10 bases not matched to a gene. The CDR3 runs to 13 residues. CDR1 and CDR2 (germline): MNHEY, SVGAGI. Here the CDR3 DNA reads TGTGCCAGCAGCCCCGGGACAGGGGTTAAAACTTTCTTT. Translating it yields CASSPGTGVKTFF.